The subject of this entry is one T cell receptor beta chain. This sample was included in a study of blood T cell repertoires in COVID-19. For the study at large: Sites across the United States, Italy and Spain contributed samples from acute and convalescent COVID-19.

Source study methods: Nucleated cell number was recorded as an estimate derived from reference gene primer amplification. Assay: immunoSEQ multiplex PCR; the TCRdb copy retains only in-frame clones and omits some. For V, J and clone size, that table is used; D and trimming come from the DNA. Of roughly 290,000 clones listed, around 91% were seen once; the top ten hold 9.5% to 15%. CDR1 is SGHNT, CDR2 YYREEE, per germline (reference sequence). V dropped 3 bases and J dropped 4 bases, with 8 bases sitting between them. The CDR3 extends over 13 amino acids. The clonotype was recovered from a woman aged 55 to 70 with acute or convalescent COVID-19. Sequences were obtained from peripheral blood. The chain links TRBV5-4 to TRBJ2-1, with D possibly matching TRBD2 (5 bases). The CDR3: CASSWTRYNEQFF. The DNA for the CDR3 is TGTGCCAGCAGCTGGACTCGGTACAATGAGCAGTTCTTC. The full variable domain, completed using reference TRBV5-4 and TRBJ2-1, is ETGVTQSPTHLIKTRGQQVTLRCSSQSGHNTVSWYQQALGQGPQFIFQYYREEENGRGNFPPRFSGLQFPNYSSELNVNALELDDSALYLCASSWTRYNEQFFGPGTRLTVL.